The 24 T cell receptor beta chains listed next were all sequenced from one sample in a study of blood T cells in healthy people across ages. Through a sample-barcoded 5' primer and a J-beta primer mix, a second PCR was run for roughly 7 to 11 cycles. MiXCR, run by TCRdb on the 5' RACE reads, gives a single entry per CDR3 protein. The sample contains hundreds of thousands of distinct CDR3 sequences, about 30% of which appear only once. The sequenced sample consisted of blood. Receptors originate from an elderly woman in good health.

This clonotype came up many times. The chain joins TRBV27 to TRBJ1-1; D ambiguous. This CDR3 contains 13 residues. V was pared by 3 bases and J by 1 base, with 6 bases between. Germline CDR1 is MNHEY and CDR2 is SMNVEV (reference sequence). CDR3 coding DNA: TGTGCCAGCAGTTTTAAACGGAACACTGAAGCTTTCTTT. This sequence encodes CASSFKRNTEAFF.

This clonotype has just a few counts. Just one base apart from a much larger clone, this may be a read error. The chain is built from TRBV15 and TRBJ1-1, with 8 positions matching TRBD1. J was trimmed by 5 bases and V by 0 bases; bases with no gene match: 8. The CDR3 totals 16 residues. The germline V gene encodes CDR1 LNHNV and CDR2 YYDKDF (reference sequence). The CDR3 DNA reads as TGTGCCACCAGCAGAGAGCATCAGGGGGCAGGTACTGAAGCTTTCTTT. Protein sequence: CATSREHQGAGTEAFF.

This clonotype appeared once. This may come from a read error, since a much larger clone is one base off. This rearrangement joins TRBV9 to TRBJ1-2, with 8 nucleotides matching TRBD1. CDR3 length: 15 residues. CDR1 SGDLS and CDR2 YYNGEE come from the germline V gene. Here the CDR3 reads CAGSLQAGGFGGYTF. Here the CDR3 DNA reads TGTGCCGGCAGCCTCCAGGCAGGGGGCTTTGGTGGCTACACCTTC.

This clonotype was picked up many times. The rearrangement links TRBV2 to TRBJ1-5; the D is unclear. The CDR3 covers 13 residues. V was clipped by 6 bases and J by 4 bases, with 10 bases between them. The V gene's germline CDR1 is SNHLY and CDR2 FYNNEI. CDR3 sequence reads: CASRFFPNQPQHF. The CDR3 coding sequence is TGTGCCAGCAGATTTTTCCCGAATCAGCCCCAGCATTTT.

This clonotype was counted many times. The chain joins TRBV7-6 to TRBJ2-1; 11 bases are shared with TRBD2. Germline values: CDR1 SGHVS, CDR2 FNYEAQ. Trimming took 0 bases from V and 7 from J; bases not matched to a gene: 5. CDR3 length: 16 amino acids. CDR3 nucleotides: TGTGCCAGCAGCTTAGCGGGGACTAGCGGATCAAATGAGCAGTTCTTC. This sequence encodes CASSLAGTSGSNEQFF. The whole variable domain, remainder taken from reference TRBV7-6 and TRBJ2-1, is GAGVSQSPRYKVTKRGQDVALRCDPISGHVSLYWYRQALGQGPEFLTYFNYEAQQDKSGLPNDRFSAERPEGSISTLTIQRTEQRDSAMYRCASSLAGTSGSNEQFFGPGTRLTVL.

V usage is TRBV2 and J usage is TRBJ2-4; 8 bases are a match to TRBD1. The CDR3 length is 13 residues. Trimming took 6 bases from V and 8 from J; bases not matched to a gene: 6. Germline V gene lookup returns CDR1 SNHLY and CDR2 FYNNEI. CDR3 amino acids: CASRAGQGDIQYF. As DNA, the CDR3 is TGTGCCAGCAGAGCCGGACAGGGAGACATTCAGTACTTC.

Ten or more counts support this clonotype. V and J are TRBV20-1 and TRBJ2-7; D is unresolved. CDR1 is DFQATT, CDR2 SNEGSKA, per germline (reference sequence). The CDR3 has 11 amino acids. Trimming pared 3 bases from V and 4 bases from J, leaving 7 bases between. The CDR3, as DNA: TGCAGTGCTAGTGTCGGGTACGAGCAGTACTTC. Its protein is CSASVGYEQYF.

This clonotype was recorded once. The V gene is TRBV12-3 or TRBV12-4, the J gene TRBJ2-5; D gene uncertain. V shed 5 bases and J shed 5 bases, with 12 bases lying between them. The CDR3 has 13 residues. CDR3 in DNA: TGTGCCAGCAGTCTACAGATTATCGAGACCCAGTACTTC. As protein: CASSLQIIETQYF.

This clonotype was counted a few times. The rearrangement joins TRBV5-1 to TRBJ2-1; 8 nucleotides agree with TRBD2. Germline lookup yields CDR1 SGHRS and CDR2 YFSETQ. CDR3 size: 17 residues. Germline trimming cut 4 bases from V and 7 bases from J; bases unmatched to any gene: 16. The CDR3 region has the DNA TGCGCCAGCAGCCCCTCGGTGGCTCGGGGGGGGAGGAATGAGCAGTTCTTC. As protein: CASSPSVARGGRNEQFF.

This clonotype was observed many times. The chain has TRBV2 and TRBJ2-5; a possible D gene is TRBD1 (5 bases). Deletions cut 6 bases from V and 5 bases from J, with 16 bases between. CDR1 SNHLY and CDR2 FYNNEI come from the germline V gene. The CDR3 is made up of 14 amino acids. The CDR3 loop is CASRRGLGWETQYF. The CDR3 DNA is TGTGCCAGCAGAAGGGGCTTGGGCTGGGAGACCCAGTACTTC.

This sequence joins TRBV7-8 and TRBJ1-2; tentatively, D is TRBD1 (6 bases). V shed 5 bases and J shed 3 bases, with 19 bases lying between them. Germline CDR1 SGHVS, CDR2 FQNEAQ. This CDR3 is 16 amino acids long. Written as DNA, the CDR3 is TGTGCCAGCAGCGCAGACCCGACAGGAACCTACTATGGCTACACCTTC. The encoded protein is CASSADPTGTYYGYTF.

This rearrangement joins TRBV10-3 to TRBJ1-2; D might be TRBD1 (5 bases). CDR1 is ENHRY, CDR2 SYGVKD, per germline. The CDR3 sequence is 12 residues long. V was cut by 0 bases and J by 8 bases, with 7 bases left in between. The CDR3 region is CAISESGDGYTF. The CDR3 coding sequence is TGTGCCATCAGTGAGTCCGGGGACGGCTACACCTTC.

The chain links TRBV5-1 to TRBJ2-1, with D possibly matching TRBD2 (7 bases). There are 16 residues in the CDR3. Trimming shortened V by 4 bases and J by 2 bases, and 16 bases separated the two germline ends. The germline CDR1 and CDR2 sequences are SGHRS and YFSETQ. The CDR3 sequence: CASSRGAGPTYNEQFF. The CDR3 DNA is TGCGCCAGCAGCCGGGGGGCAGGCCCCACCTACAATGAGCAGTTCTTC.

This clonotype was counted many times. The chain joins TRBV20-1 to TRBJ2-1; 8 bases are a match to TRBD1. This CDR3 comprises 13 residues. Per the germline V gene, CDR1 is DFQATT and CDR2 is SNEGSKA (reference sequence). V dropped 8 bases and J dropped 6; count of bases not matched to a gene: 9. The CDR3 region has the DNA TGCAGTTTACAGGGGGTGGGGGTCAATGAGCAGTTCTTC. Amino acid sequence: CSLQGVGVNEQFF.

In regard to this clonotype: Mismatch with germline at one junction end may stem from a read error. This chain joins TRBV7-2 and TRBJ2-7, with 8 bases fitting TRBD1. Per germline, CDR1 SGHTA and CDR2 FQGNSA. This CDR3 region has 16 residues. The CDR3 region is CASSLAGTGLAYERYF. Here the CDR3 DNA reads TGTGCCAGCAGCTTAGCCGGGACAGGCCTCGCCTACGAGCGGTACTTC.

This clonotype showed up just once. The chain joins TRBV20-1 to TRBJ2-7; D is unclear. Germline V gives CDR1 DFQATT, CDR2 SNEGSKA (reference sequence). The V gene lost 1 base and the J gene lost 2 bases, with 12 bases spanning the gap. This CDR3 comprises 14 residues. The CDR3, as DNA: TGCAGTGCTAGAGCGAGTCGGATGACCTACGAGCAGTACTTC. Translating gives CSARASRMTYEQYF.

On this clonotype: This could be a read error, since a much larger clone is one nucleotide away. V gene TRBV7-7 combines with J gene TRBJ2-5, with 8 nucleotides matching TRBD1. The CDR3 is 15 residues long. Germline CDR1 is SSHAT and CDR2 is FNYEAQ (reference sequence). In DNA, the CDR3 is TGTACTAGCAGCCGGACAGGGAATGGGGAAGAGACCCAGTACTTC. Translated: CTSSRTGNGEETQYF. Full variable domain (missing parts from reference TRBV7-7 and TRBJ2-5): GAGVSQSPRYKVTKRGQDVTLRCDPISSHATLYWYQQALGQGPEFLTYFNYEAQPDKSGLPSDRFSAERPEGSISTLTIQRTEQRDSAMYRCTSSRTGNGEETQYFGPGTRLLVL.

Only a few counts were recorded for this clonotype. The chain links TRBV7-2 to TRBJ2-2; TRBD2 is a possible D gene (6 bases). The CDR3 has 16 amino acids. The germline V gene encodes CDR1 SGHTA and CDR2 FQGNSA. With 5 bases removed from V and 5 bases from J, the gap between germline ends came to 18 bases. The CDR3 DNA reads TGTGCCAGCAGCCGATCAGGCATTCGGGGGACCGGGGAGCTGTTTTTT. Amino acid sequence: CASSRSGIRGTGELFF. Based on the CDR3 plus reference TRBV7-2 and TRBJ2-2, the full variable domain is GAGVSQSPSNKVTEKGKDVELRCDPISGHTALYWYRQSLGQGLEFLIYFQGNSAPDKSGLPSDRFSAERTGGSVSTLTIQRTQQEDSAVYLCASSRSGIRGTGELFFGEGSRLTVL.

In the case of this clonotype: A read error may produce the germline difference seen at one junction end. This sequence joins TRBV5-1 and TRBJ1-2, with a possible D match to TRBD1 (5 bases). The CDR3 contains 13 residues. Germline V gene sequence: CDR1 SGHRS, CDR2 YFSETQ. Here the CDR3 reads CVSSPDSSYGYTF. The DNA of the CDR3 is TGCGTCAGCAGCCCCGACAGTTCCTATGGCTACACCTTC.

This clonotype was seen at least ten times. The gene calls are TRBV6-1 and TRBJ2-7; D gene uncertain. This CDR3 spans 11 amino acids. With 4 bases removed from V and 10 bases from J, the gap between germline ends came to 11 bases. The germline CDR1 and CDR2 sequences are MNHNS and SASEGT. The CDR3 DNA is TGTGCCAGCAGTGTTCTAGAAACCCAGTACTTC. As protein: CASSVLETQYF.

In DNA, the CDR3 is TGTGCCAGTACCCGGGGGAGGGGGAACACTGAAGCTTTCTTT. It codes for CASTRGRGNTEAFF. The rearrangement joins TRBV19 to TRBJ1-1; D might be TRBD1 (5 bases). CDR3 size: 14 residues. Per germline, CDR1 LNHDA and CDR2 SQIVND (reference sequence). V was pared by 7 bases and J by 1 base, with 13 bases between.

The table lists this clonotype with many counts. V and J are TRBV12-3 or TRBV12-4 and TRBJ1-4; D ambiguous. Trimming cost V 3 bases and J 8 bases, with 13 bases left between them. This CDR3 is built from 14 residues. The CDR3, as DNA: TGTGCCAGCAGTTTCGCTGGGTTTGGGGAAAAACTGTTTTTT. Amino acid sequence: CASSFAGFGEKLFF.

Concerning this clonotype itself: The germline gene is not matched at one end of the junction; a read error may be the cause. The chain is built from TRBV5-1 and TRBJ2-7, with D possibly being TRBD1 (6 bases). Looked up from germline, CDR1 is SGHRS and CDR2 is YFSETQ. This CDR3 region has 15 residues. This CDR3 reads CVSSLVGGIIDEQYF. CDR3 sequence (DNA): TGCGTCAGCAGCTTGGTTGGGGGCATTATCGACGAGCAGTACTTC.

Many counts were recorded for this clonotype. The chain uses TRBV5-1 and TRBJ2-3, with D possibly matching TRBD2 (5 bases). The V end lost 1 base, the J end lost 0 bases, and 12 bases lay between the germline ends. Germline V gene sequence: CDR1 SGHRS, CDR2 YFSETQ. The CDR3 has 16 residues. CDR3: CASSLFPGSSTDTQYF. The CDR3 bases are TGCGCCAGCAGCTTGTTCCCGGGGTCTAGCACAGATACGCAGTATTTT. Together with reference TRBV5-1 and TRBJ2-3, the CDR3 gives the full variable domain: KAGVTQTPRYLIKTRGQQVTLSCSPISGHRSVSWYQQTPGQGLQFLFEYFSETQRNKGNFPGRFSGRQFSNSRSEMNVSTLELGDSALYLCASSLFPGSSTDTQYFGPGTRLTVL.